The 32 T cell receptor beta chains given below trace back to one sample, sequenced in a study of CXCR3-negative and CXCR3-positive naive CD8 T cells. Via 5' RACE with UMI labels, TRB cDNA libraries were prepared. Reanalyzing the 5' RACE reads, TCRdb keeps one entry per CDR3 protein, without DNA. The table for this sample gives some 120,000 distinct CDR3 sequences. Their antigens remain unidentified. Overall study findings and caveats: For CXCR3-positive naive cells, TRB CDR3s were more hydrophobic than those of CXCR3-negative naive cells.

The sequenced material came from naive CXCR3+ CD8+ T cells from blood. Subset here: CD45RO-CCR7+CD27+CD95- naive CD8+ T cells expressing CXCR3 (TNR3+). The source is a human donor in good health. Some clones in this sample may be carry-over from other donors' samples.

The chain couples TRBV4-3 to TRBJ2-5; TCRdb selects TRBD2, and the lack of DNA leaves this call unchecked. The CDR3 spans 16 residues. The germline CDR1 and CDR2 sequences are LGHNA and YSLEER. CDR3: CASSQDRASGQETQYF.

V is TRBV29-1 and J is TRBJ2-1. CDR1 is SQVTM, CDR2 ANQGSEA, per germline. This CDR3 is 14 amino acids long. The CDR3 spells CSVEVSGLYNEQFF.

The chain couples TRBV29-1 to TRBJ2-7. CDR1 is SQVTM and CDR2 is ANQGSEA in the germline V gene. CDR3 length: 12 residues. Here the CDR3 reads CSVEDNSYEQYF.

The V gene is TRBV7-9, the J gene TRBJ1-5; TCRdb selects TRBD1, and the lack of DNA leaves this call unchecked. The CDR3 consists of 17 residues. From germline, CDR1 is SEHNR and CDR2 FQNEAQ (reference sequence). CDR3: CASSPSPGTGGDQPQHF.

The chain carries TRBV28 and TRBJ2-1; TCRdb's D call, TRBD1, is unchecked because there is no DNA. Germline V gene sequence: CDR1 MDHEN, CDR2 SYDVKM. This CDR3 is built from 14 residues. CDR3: CAIRRRSEANEQFF.

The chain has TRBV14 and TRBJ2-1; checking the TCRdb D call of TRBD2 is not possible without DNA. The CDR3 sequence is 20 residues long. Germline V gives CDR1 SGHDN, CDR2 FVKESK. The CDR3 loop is CASSHPGLAGGPGAYNEQFF.

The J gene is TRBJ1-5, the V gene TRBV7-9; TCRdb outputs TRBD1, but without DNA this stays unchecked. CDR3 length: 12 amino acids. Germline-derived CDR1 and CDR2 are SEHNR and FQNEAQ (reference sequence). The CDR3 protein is CASSLPGEPQHF.

The CDR3: CASSPRALAGGHEQYF. This rearrangement joins TRBV27 to TRBJ2-7; TCRdb reports TRBD2, a call that lacks DNA to check it against. Germline V gene sequence: CDR1 MNHEY, CDR2 SMNVEV (reference sequence). The CDR3 has 16 amino acids.

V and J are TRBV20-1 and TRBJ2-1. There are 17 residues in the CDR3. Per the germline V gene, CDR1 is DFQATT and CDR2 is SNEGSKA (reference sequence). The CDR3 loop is CSARVLAAPLSYNEQFF.

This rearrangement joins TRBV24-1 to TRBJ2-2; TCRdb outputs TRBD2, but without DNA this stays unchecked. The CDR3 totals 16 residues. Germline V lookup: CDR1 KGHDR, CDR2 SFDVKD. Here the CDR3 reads CATSDRSGESTGELFF.

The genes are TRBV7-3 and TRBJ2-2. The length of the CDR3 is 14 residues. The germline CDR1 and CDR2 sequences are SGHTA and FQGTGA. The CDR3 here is CASSLAGDTGELFF.

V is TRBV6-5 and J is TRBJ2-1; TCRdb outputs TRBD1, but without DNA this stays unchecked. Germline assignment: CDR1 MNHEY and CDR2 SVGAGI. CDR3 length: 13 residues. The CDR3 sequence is CASSPVTYNEQFF.

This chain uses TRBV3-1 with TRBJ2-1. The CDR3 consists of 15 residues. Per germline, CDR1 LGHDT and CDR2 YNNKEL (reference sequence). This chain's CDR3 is CASSQGYKHQGEQFF.

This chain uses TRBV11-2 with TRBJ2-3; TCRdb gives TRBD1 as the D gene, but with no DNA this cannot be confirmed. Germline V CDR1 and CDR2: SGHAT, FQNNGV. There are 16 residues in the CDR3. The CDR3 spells CASSATGDRGKDTQYF.

The CDR3 protein is CASSDGTGAKETQYF. The gene calls are TRBV7-6 and TRBJ2-5; TCRdb indicates TRBD1, and absent DNA this call remains unverified. The CDR3 is 15 amino acids. Germline V lookup: CDR1 SGHVS, CDR2 FNYEAQ.

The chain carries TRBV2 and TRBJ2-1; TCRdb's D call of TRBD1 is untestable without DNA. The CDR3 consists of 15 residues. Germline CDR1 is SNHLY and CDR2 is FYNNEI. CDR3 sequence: CASDWDTSSYNEQFF.

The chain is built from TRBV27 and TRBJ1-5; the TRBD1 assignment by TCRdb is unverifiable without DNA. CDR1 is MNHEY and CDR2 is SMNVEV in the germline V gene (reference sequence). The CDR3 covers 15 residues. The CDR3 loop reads CASSATGGFSQPQHF.

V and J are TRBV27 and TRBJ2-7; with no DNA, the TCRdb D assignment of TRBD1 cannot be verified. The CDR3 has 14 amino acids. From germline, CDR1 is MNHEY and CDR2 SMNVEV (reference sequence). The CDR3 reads CASSLGTGVHEQYF.

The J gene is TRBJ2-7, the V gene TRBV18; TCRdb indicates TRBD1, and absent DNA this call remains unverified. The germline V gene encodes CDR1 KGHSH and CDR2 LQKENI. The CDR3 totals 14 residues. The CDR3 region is CASSPSGQGYEQYF.

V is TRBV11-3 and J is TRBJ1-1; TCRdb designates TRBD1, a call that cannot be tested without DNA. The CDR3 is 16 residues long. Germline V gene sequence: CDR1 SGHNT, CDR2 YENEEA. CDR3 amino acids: CASSLYLDAPETEAFF.

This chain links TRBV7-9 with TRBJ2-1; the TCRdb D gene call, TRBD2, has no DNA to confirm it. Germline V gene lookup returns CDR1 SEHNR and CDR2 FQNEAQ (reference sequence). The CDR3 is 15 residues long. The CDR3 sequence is CASSPSSGRINEQFF.

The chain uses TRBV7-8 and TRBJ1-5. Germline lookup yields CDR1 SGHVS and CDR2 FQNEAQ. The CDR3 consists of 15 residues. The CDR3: CASSLSLLGNQPQHF.

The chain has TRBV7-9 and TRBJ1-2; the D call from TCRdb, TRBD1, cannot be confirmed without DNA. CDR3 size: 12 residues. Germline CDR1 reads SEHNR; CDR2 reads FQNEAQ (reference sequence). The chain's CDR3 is CASSDGAYGYTF.

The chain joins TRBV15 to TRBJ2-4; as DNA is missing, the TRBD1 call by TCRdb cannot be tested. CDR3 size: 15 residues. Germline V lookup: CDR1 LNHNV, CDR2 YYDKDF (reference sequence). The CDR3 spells CATSRGQGYENIQYF.

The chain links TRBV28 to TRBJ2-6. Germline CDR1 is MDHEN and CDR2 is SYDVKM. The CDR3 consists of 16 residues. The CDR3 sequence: CASTPQFPSGANVLTF.

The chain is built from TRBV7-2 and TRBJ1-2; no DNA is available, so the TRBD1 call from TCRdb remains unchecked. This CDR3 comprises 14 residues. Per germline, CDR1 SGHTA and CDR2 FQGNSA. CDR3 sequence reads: CASSPWGANYGYTF.

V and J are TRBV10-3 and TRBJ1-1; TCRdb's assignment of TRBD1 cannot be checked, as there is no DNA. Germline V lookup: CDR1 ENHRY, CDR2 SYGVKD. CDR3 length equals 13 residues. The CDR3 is CASIQGDNAEAFF.

This CDR3 reads CSVLAREGILDTEAFF. This chain joins TRBV29-1 and TRBJ1-1. Germline V gene sequence: CDR1 SQVTM, CDR2 ANQGSEA. This CDR3 is 16 amino acids long.

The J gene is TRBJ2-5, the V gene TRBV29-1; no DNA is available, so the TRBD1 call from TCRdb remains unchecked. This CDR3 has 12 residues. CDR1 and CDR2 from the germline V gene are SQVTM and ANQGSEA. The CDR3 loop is CSVDPGEETQYF. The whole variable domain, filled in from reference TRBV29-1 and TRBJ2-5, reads SAVISQKPSRDICQRGTSLTIQCQVDSQVTMMFWYRQQPGQSLTLIATANQGSEATYESGFVIDKFPISRPNLTFSTLTVSNMSPEDSSIYLCSVDPGEETQYFGPGTRLLVL.

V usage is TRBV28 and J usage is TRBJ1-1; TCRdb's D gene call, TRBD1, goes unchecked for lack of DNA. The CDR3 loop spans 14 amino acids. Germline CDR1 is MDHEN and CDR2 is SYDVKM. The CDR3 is CASSLNRGNTEAFF.

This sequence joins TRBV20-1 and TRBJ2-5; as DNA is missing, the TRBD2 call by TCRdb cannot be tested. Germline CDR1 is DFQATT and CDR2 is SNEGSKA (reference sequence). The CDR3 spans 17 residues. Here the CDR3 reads CSARDGGGHPPQETQYF.

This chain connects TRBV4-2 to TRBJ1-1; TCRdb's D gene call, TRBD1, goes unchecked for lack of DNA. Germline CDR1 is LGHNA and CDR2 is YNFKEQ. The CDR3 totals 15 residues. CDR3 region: CASSQPTQGNTEAFF.